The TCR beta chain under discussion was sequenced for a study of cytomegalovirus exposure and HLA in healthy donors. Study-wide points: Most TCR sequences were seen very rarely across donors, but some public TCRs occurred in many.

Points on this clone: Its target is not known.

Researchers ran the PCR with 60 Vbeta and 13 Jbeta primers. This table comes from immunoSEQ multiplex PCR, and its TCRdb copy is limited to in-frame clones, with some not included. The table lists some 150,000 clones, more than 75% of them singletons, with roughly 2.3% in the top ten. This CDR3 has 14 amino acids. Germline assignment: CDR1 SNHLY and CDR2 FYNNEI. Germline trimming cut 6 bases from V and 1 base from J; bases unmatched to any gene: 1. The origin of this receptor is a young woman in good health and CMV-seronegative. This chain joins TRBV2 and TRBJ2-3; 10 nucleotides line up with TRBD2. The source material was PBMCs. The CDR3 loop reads CASRGTSGTDTQYF. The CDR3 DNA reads TGTGCCAGCAGGGGGACTAGCGGCACAGATACGCAGTATTTT.